This TCR beta chain was captured in a study of T cell responses to AZD1222 COVID-19 vaccine. General study points: The donors showed a predominance of white British ancestry and of females, with possible underestimation of clonal diversity. Regions left unmutated in variants are reportedly the target of nearly half of spike-specific TCRs.

CDR3 length: 13 amino acids. Looked up from germline, CDR1 is SGHAT and CDR2 is FQNNGV. The ends were cut back, 1 base at V and 9 bases at J, with 7 bases in the middle. This clone was observed a handful of times. Its antigen is unknown. Profiling relied on immunoSEQ multiplex PCR, and the TCRdb table lists in-frame clones only, not all of them. Of about 150,000 clones in the sample, less than 95% were seen once. The receptor was isolated from an adult who received the AZD1222 COVID-19 vaccine. The chain couples TRBV11-2 to TRBJ1-6, with D uncertain. This material consisted of peripheral blood, taken 28 days after the second AZD1222 dose. In nucleotides, the CDR3 is TGTGCCAGCAGCTTAGTAAAGTCTTCACCCCTCCACTTT. Its translation: CASSLVKSSPLHF.